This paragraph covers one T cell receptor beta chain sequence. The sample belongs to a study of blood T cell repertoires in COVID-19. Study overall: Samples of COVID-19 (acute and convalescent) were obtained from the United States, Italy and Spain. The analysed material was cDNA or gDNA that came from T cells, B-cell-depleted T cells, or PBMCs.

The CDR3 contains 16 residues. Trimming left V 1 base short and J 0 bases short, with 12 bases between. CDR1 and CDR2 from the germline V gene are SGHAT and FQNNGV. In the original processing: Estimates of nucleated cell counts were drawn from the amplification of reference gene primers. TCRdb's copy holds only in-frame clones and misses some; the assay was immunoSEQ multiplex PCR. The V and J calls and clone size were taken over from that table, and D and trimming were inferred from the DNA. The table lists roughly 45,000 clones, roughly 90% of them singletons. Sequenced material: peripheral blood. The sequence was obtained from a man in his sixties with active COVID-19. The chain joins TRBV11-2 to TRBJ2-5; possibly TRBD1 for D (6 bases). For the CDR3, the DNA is TGTGCCAGCAGCTTAGGGGACACAATTTACCAAGAGACCCAGTACTTC. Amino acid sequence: CASSLGDTIYQETQYF. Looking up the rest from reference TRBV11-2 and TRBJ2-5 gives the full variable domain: EAGVAQSPRYKIIEKRQSVAFWCNPISGHATLYWYQQILGQGPKLLIQFQNNGVVDDSQLPKDRFSAERLKGVDSTLKIQPAKLEDSAVYLCASSLGDTIYQETQYFGPGTRLLVL.